This T cell receptor (beta chain) was documented in a study of T cells after posttransplantation cyclophosphamide. Study-wide findings and caveats: Donor CD8+ memory clones often dominated recipient blood repertoires at later times. Recipient CMV seropositivity and CMV reactivation strongly tracked TRB clonality.

This clone was counted many times. Its antigen is not known. TCRdb keeps only in-frame clones here, not all; method: immunoSEQ multiplex PCR. The data show around 24,000 clones, with none appearing a single time. Trimming removed 5 bases at V and 0 bases at J, with 11 bases between. CDR1 and CDR2 (germline): SQVTM, ANQGSEA. CDR3 length: 14 residues. The V call is TRBV29-1, the J call TRBJ1-5; D call uncertain. The receptor's source is a woman in her sixties or seventies in good health, CMV-negative, and a related stem cell transplant donor. The specimen sequenced was PBMCs. CDR3 sequence: CSVMEPYSNQPQHF. The CDR3 DNA sequence: TGCAGCGTTATGGAGCCTTATAGCAATCAGCCCCAGCATTTT.